These 9 T cell receptor beta chains originate from one sample sequenced in a study of OX40 agonist ivuxolimab in advanced cancers. The method was immunoSEQ multiplex PCR; TCRdb's version includes in-frame clones alone and lacks a portion of them. In the table there are about 85,000 clones, approximately 79% of which are singletons. The sequencing here drew on CD4+ or CD8+ T cells sorted from blood, taken in a trial of the OX40 agonist ivuxolimab. These receptors came from an adult with an advanced solid tumor such as melanoma, head and neck, liver or kidney cancer.

The V and J genes are TRBV6-1 and TRBJ2-1; D unclear. CDR3 length: 13 residues. Germline V lookup: CDR1 MNHNS, CDR2 SASEGT. Trimming shortened V by 4 bases and J by 6 bases, and 10 bases separated the two germline ends. CDR3 nucleotide sequence: TGTGCCAGCAGTGCGGTCAGGTCCAATGAGCAGTTCTTC. Its translation is CASSAVRSNEQFF.

The chain employs TRBV5-1 and TRBJ2-5; D uncertain. CDR1 and CDR2 (germline): SGHRS, YFSETQ. The CDR3 consists of 13 residues. V gave up 2 bases and J gave up 4 bases, with 9 bases separating them. The CDR3 loop is CASSFEFGETQYF. CDR3 coding DNA: TGCGCCAGCAGCTTCGAATTCGGAGAGACCCAGTACTTC.

The J gene is TRBJ2-7, the V gene TRBV5-3; D is possibly TRBD1 (5 bases). TRBV5-3 carries the ORF label, with uncertain function. This CDR3 region has 12 residues. The V end lost 0 bases, the J end lost 6 bases, and 7 bases lay between the germline ends. The DNA of the CDR3 is TGTGCCAGAAGCTTGGGGGGCCCCGAGCAGTACGTC. Protein sequence: CARSLGGPEQYV.

V gene TRBV2 combines with J gene TRBJ2-5; a possible D gene is TRBD2 (5 bases). This CDR3 has 15 amino acids. V lost 2 bases, J lost 7 bases, and 17 bases lay in between. Germline CDR1 and CDR2: SNHLY and FYNNEI. CDR3 bases: TGTGCCAGCAGTGAATTGCCAGCTCCGGCGGGGACCCAGTACTTC. Protein sequence: CASSELPAPAGTQYF. The full variable domain, completed using reference TRBV2 and TRBJ2-5, is EPEVTQTPSHQVTQMGQEVILRCVPISNHLYFYWYRQILGQKVEFLVSFYNNEISEKSEIFDDQFSVERPDGSNFTLKIRSTKLEDSAMYFCASSELPAPAGTQYFGPGTRLLVL.

This clone appeared a single time. The chain employs TRBV2 and TRBJ2-3; D remains unclear. V was trimmed by 5 bases and J by 4 bases, leaving 7 bases between them. Germline CDR1 reads SNHLY; CDR2 reads FYNNEI. The CDR3 contains 12 residues. The CDR3 here is CASSSVADTQYF. The CDR3 nucleotides are TGTGCCAGCAGTTCAGTTGCAGATACGCAGTATTTT.

The chain employs TRBV29-1 and TRBJ2-3; D may be TRBD2 (7 bases). V lost 4 bases to trimming and J lost 6 bases, with 26 bases between them. The germline V gene has CDR1 SQVTM and CDR2 ANQGSEA. CDR3 length: 17 residues. The CDR3 is CSVASSGGGALADTQYF. CDR3 sequence (DNA): TGCAGCGTTGCCTCATCGGGGGGCGGGGCCCTGGCGGATACGCAGTATTTT.

The chain joins TRBV4-1 to TRBJ2-3; no clear D gene. Germline V gene lookup returns CDR1 MGHRA and CDR2 YSYEKL. Trimming removed 1 base at V and 0 bases at J, with 8 bases between. The CDR3 length is 15 residues. CDR3 loop: CASSQVPDSTDTQYF. For the CDR3, the DNA is TGCGCCAGCAGCCAAGTCCCGGACAGCACAGATACGCAGTATTTT.

V usage is TRBV27 and J usage is TRBJ1-6; D uncertain. The ends were cut back, 6 bases at V and 6 bases at J, with 15 bases in the middle. This CDR3 contains 15 residues. Germline V CDR1 and CDR2: MNHEY, SMNVEV (reference sequence). For the CDR3, the DNA is TGTGCCAGCAGCCCTGGCGGGATAAGTAATTCACCCCTCCACTTT. It translates to CASSPGGISNSPLHF.

The chain uses TRBV19 and TRBJ2-2; TRBD1 is a possible D gene (6 bases). Trimming took off 6 bases at V and 0 bases at J, with 14 bases between the two ends. Germline CDR1 reads LNHDA; CDR2 reads SQIVND (reference sequence). This CDR3 has 16 residues. CDR3 sequence (DNA): TGTGCCAGTAGGACCAGACAGGCTTCGAACACCGGGGAGCTGTTTTTT. Translation: CASRTRQASNTGELFF.